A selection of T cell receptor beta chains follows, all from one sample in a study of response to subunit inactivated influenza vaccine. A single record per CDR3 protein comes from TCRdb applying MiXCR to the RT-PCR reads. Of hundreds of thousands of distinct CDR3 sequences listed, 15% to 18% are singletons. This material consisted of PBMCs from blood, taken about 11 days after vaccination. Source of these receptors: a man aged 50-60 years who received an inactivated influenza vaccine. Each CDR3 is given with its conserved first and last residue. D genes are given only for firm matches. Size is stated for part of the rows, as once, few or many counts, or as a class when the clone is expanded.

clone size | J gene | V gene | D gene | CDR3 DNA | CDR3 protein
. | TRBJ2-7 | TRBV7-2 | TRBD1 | TGTGCCAGCAGCCGGGACAGGCTAGGCGAGCAGTACTTC | CASSRDRLGEQYF
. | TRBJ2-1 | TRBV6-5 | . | TGTGCCAGCAGTTACGAGGACGGGTACAATGAGCAGTTCTTC | CASSYEDGYNEQFF
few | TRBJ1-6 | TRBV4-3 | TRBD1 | TGCGCCAGCAGCCAGTCACAGGGGGGGAATTCACCCCTCCACTTT | CASSQSQGGNSPLHF
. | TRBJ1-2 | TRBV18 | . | TGTGCCAGCTCGTCCGGCAGCGGCTCGATCTATGGCTACACCTTC | CASSSGSGSIYGYTF
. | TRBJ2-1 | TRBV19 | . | TGTGCCAGTAACCGGGGGACCCTCCGCAATGAGCAGTTCTTC | CASNRGTLRNEQFF
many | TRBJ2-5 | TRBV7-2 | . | TGTGCCAGCAGCTCAGGGAGTCAAGAGACCCAGTACTTC | CASSSGSQETQYF
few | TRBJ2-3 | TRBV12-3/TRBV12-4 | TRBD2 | TGTGCCAGCAGTCCAAGAGGGGGGACTAGCGGGAGGGCCTTTGCGCAGTATTTT | CASSPRGGTSGRAFAQYF
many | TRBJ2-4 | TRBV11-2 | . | TGTGCCAGCAGCCTCAGGCTGGGGGCAGGTGCCAAAAACATTCAGTACTTC | CASSLRLGAGAKNIQYF
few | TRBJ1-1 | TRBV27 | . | TGTGCCAGCAGTAGGTCTGAAGCTTTCTTT | CASSRSEAFF
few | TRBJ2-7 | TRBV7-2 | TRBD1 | TGTGCCAGCAGCTTTCGACAGGGTGGCGAGCAGTACTTC | CASSFRQGGEQYF
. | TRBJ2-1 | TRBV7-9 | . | TGTGCCAGCAGCTTAGTGGCCCTTGGATCCTACAATGAGCAGTTCTTC | CASSLVALGSYNEQFF
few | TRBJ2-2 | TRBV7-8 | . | TGTGCCAGCAGCTTAGTCTTATTGACGGGCACCGGGGAGCTGTTTTTT | CASSLVLLTGTGELFF
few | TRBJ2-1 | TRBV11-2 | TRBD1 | TGTGCCAGCAGCTTACCATTCCGGGACAGGGGATACAATGAGCAGTTCTTC | CASSLPFRDRGYNEQFF
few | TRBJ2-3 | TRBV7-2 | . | TGTGCCAGCAGCTTGAATAGAGTCACAGATACGCAGTATTTT | CASSLNRVTDTQYF
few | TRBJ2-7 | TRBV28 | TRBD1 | TGTGCCACCGAAGGGACAGGGGGTTACGAGCAGTACTTC | CATEGTGGYEQYF
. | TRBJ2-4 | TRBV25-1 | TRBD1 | TGTGCCAGCAGCGAGACCGGGACAGGGGAAAACATTCAGTACTTC | CASSETGTGENIQYF
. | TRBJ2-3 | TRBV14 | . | TGTGCCAGCAGACTTGGCGGGGCCGCAGATACGCAGTATTTT | CASRLGGAADTQYF
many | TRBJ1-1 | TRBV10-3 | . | TGTGCCATCAGCTTCGACAGGAACACTGAAGCTTTCTTT | CAISFDRNTEAFF
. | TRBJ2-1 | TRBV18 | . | TGTGCCAGCTCACCACACAAAAGGGATGAGCAGTTCTTC | CASSPHKRDEQFF
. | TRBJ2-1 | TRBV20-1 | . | TGCAGTGCAACGACTAGTGCGAGTCTCCCACTTAGCTCCTACAATGAGCAGTTCTTC | CSATTSASLPLSSYNEQFF
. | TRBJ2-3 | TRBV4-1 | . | TGCGCCAGCAGCCAAGTTGGGACGAGCACAGATACGCAGTATTTT | CASSQVGTSTDTQYF